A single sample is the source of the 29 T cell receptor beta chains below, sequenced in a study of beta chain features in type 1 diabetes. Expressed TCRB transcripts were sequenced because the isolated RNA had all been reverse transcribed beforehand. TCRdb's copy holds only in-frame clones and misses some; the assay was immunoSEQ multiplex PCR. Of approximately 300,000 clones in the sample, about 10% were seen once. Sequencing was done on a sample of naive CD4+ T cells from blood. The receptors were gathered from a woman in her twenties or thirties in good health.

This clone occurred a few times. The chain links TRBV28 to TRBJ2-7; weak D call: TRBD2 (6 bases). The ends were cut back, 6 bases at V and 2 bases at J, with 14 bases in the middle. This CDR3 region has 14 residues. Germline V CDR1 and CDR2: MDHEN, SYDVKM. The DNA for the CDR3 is TGTGCCAGCAGCCTGGGGGGAGACCCCTACGAGCAGTACTTC. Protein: CASSLGGDPYEQYF.

CDR3 region: CASSEGGGSVYEQYF. CDR3 bases: TGTGCCAGCAGTGAAGGAGGCGGGAGTGTCTACGAGCAGTACTTC. This chain joins TRBV6-1 and TRBJ2-7, with 7 bases identical to TRBD2. J lost 3 bases, V lost 1 base, and 6 bases had no gene match. Germline CDR1 MNHNS, CDR2 SASEGT. The length of the CDR3 is 15 residues.

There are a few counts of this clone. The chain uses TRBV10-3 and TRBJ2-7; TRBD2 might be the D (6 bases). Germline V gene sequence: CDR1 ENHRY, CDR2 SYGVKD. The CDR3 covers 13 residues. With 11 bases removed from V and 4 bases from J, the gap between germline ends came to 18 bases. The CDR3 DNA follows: TGTGCCGCCCAGGGCCGGGAGCGGTACGAGCAGTACTTC. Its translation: CAAQGRERYEQYF.

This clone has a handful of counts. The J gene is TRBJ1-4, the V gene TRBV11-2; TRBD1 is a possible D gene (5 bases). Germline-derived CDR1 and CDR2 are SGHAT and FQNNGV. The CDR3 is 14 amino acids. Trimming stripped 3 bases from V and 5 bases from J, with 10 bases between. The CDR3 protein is CASSFSGGNEKLFF. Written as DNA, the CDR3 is TGTGCCAGCAGCTTTAGCGGGGGAAATGAAAAACTGTTTTTT.

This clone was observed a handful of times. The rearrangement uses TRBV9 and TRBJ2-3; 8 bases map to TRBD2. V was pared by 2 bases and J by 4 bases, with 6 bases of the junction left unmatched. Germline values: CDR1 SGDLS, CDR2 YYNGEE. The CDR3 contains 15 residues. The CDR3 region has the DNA TGTGCCAGCAGCGTTGGAGCGGGAGTAGCAGATACGCAGTATTTT. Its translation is CASSVGAGVADTQYF.

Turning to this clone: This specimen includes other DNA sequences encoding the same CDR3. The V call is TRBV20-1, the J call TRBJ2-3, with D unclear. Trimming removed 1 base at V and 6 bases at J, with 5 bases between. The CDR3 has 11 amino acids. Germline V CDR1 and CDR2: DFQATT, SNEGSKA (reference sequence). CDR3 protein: CSARGRDTQYF. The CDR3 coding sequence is TGCAGTGCTAGAGGCCGGGATACGCAGTATTTT.

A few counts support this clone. CDR3 sequence reads: CSVGTGTSGRRGEQYF. The CDR3 DNA reads as TGCAGCGTAGGAACCGGGACTAGCGGGAGGCGGGGGGAGCAGTACTTC. V and J are TRBV29-1 and TRBJ2-5; 15 nucleotides agree with TRBD2. The CDR3 length is 16 residues. V lost 6 bases to trimming and J lost 11 bases; unmatched junction nucleotides: 16. The germline CDR1 and CDR2 sequences are SQVTM and ANQGSEA.

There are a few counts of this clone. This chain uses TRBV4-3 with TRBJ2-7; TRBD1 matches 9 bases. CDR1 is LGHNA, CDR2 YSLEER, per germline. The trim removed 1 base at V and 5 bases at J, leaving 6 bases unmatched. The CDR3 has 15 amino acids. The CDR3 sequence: CASSQGGTGFHEQYF. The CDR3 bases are TGCGCCAGCAGCCAAGGGGGGACAGGGTTTCACGAGCAGTACTTC.

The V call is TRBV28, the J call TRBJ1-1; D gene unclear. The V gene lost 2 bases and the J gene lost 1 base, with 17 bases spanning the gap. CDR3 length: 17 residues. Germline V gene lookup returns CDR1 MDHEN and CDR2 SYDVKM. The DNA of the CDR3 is TGTGCCAGCAGTTTAAGGTTGCGGCCGGGAACGAACACTGAAGCTTTCTTT. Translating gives CASSLRLRPGTNTEAFF.

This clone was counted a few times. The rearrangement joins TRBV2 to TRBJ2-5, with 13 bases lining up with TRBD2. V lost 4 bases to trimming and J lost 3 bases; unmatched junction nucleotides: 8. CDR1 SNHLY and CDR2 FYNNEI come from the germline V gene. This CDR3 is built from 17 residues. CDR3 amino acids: CASSVGLAGPWEETQYF. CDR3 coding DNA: TGTGCCAGCAGTGTGGGACTAGCGGGGCCCTGGGAAGAGACCCAGTACTTC. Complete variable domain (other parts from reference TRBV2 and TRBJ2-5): EPEVTQTPSHQVTQMGQEVILRCVPISNHLYFYWYRQILGQKVEFLVSFYNNEISEKSEIFDDQFSVERPDGSNFTLKIRSTKLEDSAMYFCASSVGLAGPWEETQYFGPGTRLLVL.

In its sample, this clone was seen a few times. CDR3 residues: CASSGAHRGGTEAFF. Here the CDR3 DNA reads TGTGCCAGCAGTGGGGCCCACAGGGGGGGGACTGAAGCTTTCTTT. The chain couples TRBV25-1 to TRBJ1-1; 8 nucleotides match TRBD1. The CDR3 has 15 amino acids. In germline, CDR1 is MGHDK, CDR2 SYGVNS. The trim removed 4 bases at V and 5 bases at J, leaving 9 bases unmatched.

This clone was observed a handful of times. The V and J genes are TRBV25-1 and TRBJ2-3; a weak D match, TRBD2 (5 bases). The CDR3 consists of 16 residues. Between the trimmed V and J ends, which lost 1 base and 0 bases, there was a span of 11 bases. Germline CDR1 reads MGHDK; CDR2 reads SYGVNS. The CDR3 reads CASSEFGRVSTDTQYF. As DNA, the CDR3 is TGTGCCAGCAGTGAATTTGGGCGGGTTAGCACAGATACGCAGTATTTT.

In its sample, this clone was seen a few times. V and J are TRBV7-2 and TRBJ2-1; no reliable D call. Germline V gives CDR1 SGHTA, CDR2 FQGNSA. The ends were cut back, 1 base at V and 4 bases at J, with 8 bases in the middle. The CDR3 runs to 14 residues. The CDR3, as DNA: TGTGCCAGCAGCTTAGGTACAGTTTACAATGAGCAGTTCTTC. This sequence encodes CASSLGTVYNEQFF.

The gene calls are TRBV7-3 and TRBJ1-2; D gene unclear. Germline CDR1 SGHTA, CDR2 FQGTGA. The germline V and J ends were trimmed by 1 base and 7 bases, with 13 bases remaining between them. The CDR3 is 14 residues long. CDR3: CASSLREGNGGYTF. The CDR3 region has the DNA TGTGCCAGCAGCTTAAGGGAGGGTAATGGTGGCTACACCTTC.

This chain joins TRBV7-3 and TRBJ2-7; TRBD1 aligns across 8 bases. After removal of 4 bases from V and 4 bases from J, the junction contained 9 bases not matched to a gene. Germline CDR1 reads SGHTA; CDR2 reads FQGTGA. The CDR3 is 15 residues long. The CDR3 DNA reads TGTGCCAGCAGCTGGGACGGTCAGGGGGCTTACGAGCAGTACTTC. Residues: CASSWDGQGAYEQYF.

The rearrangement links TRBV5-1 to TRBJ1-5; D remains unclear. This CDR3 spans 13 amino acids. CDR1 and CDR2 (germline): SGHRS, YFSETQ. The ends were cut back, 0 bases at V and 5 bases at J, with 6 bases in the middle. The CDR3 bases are TGCGCCAGCAGCTTGGGGCCCTATCAGCCCCAGCATTTT. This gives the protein CASSLGPYQPQHF.

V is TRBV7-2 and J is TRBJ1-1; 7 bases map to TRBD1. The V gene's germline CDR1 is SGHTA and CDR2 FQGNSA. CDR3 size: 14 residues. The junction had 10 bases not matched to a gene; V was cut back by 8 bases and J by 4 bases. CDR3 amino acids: CASVPGGISTEAFF. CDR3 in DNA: TGTGCCAGCGTCCCAGGGGGGATAAGCACTGAAGCTTTCTTT.

Here the CDR3 DNA reads TGTGCCTGGAGTCCATACACTGAAGCTTTCTTT. Encoded protein: CAWSPYTEAFF. The chain has TRBV30 and TRBJ1-1; D ambiguous. V was pared by 2 bases and J by 3 bases, with 4 bases between. The CDR3 consists of 11 residues. Germline loops: CDR1 GTSNPN, CDR2 SVGIG (reference sequence). The entire variable domain, with the rest obtained from reference TRBV30 and TRBJ1-1, is as follows: SQTIHQWPATLVQPVGSPLSLECTVEGTSNPNLYWYRQAAGRGLQLLFYSVGIGQISSEVPQNLSASRPQDRQFILSSKKLLLSDSGFYLCAWSPYTEAFFGQGTRLTVV.

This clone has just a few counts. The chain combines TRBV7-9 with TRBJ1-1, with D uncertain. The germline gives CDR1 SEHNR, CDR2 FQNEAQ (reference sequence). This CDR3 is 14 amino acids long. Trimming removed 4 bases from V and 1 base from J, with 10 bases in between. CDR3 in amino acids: CASSSPRRNTEAFF. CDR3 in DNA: TGTGCCAGCAGCTCGCCAAGGAGGAACACTGAAGCTTTCTTT.

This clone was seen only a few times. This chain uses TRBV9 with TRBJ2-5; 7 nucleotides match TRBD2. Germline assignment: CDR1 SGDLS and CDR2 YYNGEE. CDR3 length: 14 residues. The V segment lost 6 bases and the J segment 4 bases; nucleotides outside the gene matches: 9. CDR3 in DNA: TGTGCCAGCAACAAAGCGGGATTTGCAGAGACCCAGTACTTC. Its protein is CASNKAGFAETQYF.

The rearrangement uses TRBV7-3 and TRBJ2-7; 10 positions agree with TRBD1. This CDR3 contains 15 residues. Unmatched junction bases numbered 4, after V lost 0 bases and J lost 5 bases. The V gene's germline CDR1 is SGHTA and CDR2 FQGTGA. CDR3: CASSLTGTGVNEQYF. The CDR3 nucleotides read TGTGCCAGCAGCTTAACGGGGACAGGGGTTAACGAGCAGTACTTC.

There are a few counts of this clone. The CDR3 reads CASSLRYQGSNEQFF. In DNA, the CDR3 is TGTGCCAGCAGTTTAAGATATCAGGGTAGCAATGAGCAGTTCTTC. The chain employs TRBV28 and TRBJ2-1, with TRBD1 as a possible D gene (5 bases). Trimming pared 2 bases from V and 6 bases from J, leaving 14 bases between. In germline, CDR1 is MDHEN, CDR2 SYDVKM. The CDR3 runs 15 residues.

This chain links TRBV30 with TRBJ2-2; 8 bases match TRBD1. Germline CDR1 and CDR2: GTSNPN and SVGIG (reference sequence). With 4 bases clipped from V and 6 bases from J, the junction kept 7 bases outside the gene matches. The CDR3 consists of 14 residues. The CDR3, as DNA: TGTGCCTGGAAAAGACAGGGGCTTCCCGGGGAGCTGTTTTTT. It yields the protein CAWKRQGLPGELFF.

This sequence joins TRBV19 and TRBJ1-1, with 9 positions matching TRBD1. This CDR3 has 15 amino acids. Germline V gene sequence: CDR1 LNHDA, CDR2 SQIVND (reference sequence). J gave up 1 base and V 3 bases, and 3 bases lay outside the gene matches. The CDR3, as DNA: TGTGCCAGTAGTATCTGGACAGGGGCGAACACTGAAGCTTTCTTT. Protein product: CASSIWTGANTEAFF. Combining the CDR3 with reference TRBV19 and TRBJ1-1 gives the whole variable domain DGGITQSPKYLFRKEGQNVTLSCEQNLNHDAMYWYRQDPGQGLRLIYYSQIVNDFQKGDIAEGYSVSREKKESFPLTVTSAQKNPTAFYLCASSIWTGANTEAFFGQGTRLTVV.

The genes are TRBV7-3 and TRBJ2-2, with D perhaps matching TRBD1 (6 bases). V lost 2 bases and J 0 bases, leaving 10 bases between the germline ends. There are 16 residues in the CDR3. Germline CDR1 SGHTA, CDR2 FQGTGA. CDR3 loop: CASSLGGSSNTGELFF. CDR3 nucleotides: TGTGCCAGCAGCTTAGGGGGCAGTTCGAACACCGGGGAGCTGTTTTTT.

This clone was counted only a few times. The CDR3 here is CAWTFLNTEAFF. In nucleotides, the CDR3 is TGTGCCTGGACGTTTTTGAACACTGAAGCTTTCTTT. The chain has TRBV30 and TRBJ1-1; D unresolved. There are 12 residues in the CDR3. The germline CDR1 and CDR2 sequences are GTSNPN and SVGIG (reference sequence). Trimming shortened V by 4 bases and J by 0 bases, and 6 bases separated the two germline ends.

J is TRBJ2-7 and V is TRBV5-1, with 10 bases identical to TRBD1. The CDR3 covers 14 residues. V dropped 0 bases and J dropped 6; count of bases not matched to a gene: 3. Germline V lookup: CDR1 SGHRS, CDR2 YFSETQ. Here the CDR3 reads CASSLGDRGVEQYF. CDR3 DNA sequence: TGCGCCAGCAGCTTGGGGGACAGGGGTGTCGAGCAGTACTTC. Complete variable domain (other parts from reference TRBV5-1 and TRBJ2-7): KAGVTQTPRYLIKTRGQQVTLSCSPISGHRSVSWYQQTPGQGLQFLFEYFSETQRNKGNFPGRFSGRQFSNSRSEMNVSTLELGDSALYLCASSLGDRGVEQYFGPGTRLTVT.

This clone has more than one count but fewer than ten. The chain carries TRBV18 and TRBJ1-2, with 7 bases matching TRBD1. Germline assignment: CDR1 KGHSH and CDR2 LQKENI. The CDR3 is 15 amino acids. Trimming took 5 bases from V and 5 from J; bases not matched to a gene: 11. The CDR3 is CASSVRDRNSYGYTF. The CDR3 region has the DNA TGTGCCAGCTCAGTGCGGGACAGAAATTCTTATGGCTACACCTTC. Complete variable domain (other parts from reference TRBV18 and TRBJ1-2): NAGVMQNPRHLVRRRGQEARLRCSPMKGHSHVYWYRQLPEEGLKFMVYLQKENIIDESGMPKERFSAEFPKEGPSILRIQQVVRGDSAAYFCASSVRDRNSYGYTFGSGTRLTVV.

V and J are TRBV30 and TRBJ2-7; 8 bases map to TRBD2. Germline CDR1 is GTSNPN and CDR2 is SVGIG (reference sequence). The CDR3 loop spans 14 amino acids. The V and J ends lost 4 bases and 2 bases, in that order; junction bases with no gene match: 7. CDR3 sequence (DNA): TGTGCCTGGACCCCAAGCGGGAGCGCCTACGAGCAGTACTTC. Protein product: CAWTPSGSAYEQYF.